The TCR beta chain under discussion was sequenced for a study of blood T cell repertoires in COVID-19. In the study overall: Both acute and convalescent COVID-19 samples were obtained from the United States, Italy and Spain. T cells, B-cell-depleted T cells, or PBMCs provided the cDNA or gDNA that served as material.

The repertoire was sequenced with immunoSEQ multiplex PCR; TCRdb's copy has only in-frame clones and lacks some. Of 210,000 or so clones in the sample, 70% to 90% were seen once. The CDR3 is made up of 15 amino acids. CDR1 and CDR2 from the germline V gene are MNHNS and SASEGT. V was pared by 4 bases and J by 0 bases, with 13 bases between. Participants' own reports of clinical history determined their cohort assignment. Two negative PCRs, clearance, or symptom resolution had been documented for recovered Cohort 3 donors. The rearrangement links TRBV6-1 to TRBJ2-7; tentatively, D is TRBD2 (6 bases). The TCR originated in a man in his thirties or forties who had recovered from COVID-19. Material: PBMCs or T cells enriched from blood (not recorded which). The CDR3: CASSGAAGYSYEQYF. The DNA for the CDR3 is TGTGCCAGCAGTGGAGCAGCGGGTTACTCCTACGAGCAGTACTTC.